What follows is one T cell receptor beta chain and its context. This clonotype came up many times. This clone's antigen is unknown. No clone much larger than this one lies a single base away; base qualities are absent. Library generation was performed with multiplex PCR. Sequencing used an Illumina HiSeq 2500. Following protocols modified from ARM-PCR, the researchers constructed TCRbeta libraries through three rounds of nested PCR with primers (Table S4). Before sequencing, PCR products in the 200-500 bp range were cut out of the gel and cleaned up using the QIAquick gel extraction kit. As for the original processing: Reads were cleaned using Trimmomatic, were merged into complete CDR3 sequences using FLASH, and were assigned to V(D)J germline segments using MiTCR. Clonal diversity was calculated as the inverse Simpson's index using VDJtools. In-frame sequences without a premature stop codon were defined as productive reads. TCRdb itself trimmed the public reads at Q25 with fastp, ran MiXCR and retained productive beta chains. Every CDR3 protein is listed once, alongside the most common genes and DNA of its rows. None of the V and J calls come from the authors' own analysis; TCRdb made them. Within this sample are 120,000 or so distinct CDR3 sequences, with approximately 66% of them counted one time only. The leading ten clones occupy more than 10% of the sample.

Relative to germline, V is 5 bases shorter and J is 4 bases shorter, with 8 bases between their ends. The CDR3 spans 11 residues, from the cysteine through the phenylalanine. Left in the record is the CDR3 DNA by itself, 33 bases read in frame from the first base. The germline V gene provides CDR1 SQVTM and CDR2 ANQGSEA. This sample is part of a study of tumor and adjacent non-tumor tissue in lung cancer (dated 2018 in TCRdb). For context, the study as a whole: The cohort included around twelve adenocarcinoma, 2 squamous cell carcinoma and 1 small cell lung cancer patients. Sequencing produced 125,075,908 productive TCRbeta reads in total, an average of about 4.5 million reads per sample. Bulk TCRbeta repertoires were compared between lung tumor tissue and matched distant non-tumor lung tissue obtained from fewer than 16 lung cancer patients. Ages among the roughly 15 patients ranged from roughly 31 to 76 years, there were roughly ten men and 5 women, and disease was at TNM stage I to III. TCRbeta CDR3 sequencing was performed on more than 25 paired specimens, with one tumor sample and one normal lung sample collected per patient.

Overall study results and their limits: The methods do not name the sequencing platform or mention unique molecular identifiers. The top 100 clones accounted for a significantly larger cumulative portion of the repertoire in normal lung than in tumor tissue. Only approximately 16 patients were included in the cohort, and the need for larger samples and more detailed clinical data was noted by the authors. Peripheral blood was not sequenced, so blood TCRbeta repertoires were not examined in the lung cancer patients of the study. Significantly higher TCR diversity was found in younger patients, and higher tumor TCR diversity was associated with shorter overall and disease-free survival. TCR diversity (inverse Simpson) was significantly higher in tumor than in normal lung tissue (431.37 vs 166.20, P = 0.0075, Mann-Whitney U test).

RNA was isolated from bulk unsorted tissue, and RNA quality was assessed with a NanoDrop ND-1000 and an Agilent 2100. Donors were newly diagnosed lung cancer patients admitted for thoracic surgery in China between August and November 2014, without prior chemotherapy. Patients with previous radiotherapy or chemotherapy, or with another concurrent cancer, were excluded from the study. Pieces of surgical tissue measuring roughly 1-2.2 cm3 were kept in RNAlater solution and held at -80 degrees C until needed. The sequence was collected from a man between 25 and 39 years old with non-small cell lung cancer. Recombination linked TRBV29-1 to TRBJ1-1; the best D guess is TRBD1, with 6 bases matching. The sequenced material came from lung tumor tissue. The base sequence is TGCAGCGTTCCAGGGGCCACTGAAGCTTTCTTT. This is translated as CSVPGATEAFF.